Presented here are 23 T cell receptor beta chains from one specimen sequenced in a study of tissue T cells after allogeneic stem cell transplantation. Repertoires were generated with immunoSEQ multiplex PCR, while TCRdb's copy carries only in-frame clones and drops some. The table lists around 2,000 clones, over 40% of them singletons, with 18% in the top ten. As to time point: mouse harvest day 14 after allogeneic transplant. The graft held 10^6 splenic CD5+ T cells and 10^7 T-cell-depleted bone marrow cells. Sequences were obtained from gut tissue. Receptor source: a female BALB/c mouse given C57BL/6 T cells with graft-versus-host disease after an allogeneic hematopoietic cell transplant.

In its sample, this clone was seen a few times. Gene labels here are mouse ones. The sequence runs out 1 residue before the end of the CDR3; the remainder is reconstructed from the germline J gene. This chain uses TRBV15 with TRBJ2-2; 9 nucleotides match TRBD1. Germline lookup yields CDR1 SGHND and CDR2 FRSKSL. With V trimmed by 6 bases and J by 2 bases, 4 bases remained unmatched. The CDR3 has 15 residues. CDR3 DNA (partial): TGTGCCAGCAGGATACAGGGGGCGAACACCGGGCAGCTCTAC. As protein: CASRIQGANTGQLY. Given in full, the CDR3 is CASRIQGANTGQLYF. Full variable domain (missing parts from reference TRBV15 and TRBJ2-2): DAGVTQTPRHEVAEKGQTIILKCEPVSGHNDLFWYRQTKIQGLELLSYFRSKSLMEDGGAFKDRFKAEMLNSSFSTLKIQPTEPKDSAVYLCASRIQGANTGQLYFGEGSKLTVL.

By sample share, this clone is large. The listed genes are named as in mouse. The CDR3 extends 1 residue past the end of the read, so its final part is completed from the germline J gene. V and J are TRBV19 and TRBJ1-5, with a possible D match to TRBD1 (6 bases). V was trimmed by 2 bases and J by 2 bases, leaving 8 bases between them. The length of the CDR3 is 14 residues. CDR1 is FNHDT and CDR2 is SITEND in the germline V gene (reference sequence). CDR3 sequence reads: CASSMGHHNQAPLF. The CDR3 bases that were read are TGTGCCAGCAGTATGGGACACCACAACCAGGCTCCGCTT.

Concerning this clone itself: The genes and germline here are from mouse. The CDR3 DNA, read in part, is TGTGCCAGCAGCCAAGACAGGGACACAGAAGTCTTC. Its translation is CASSQDRDTEVF. The whole CDR3 reads CASSQDRDTEVFF. The chain joins TRBV2 to TRBJ1-1; D is perhaps TRBD1 (5 bases). The observed sequence ends 1 residue before the CDR3 terminus, with the missing tail filled in from the germline J gene. The V and J ends lost 0 bases and 3 bases respectively, with 5 bases between them. CDR1 LGHNA and CDR2 YSYQKL come from the germline V gene. The CDR3 length is 13 residues.

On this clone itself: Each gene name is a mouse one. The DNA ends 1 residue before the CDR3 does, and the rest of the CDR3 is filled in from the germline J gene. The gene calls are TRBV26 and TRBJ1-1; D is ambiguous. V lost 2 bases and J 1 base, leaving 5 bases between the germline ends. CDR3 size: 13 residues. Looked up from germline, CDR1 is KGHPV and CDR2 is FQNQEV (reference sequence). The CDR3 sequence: CASSLHKNTEVFF. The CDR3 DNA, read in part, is TGTGCCAGCAGTCTGCACAAAAACACAGAAGTCTTC. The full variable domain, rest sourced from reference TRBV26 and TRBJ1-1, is NSKVIQTPRYLVKGQGQKAKMRCIPEKGHPVVFWYQQNKNNEFKFLINFQNQEVLQQIDMTEKRFSAECPSNSPCSLEIQSSEAGDSALYLCASSLHKNTEVFFGKGTRLTVV.

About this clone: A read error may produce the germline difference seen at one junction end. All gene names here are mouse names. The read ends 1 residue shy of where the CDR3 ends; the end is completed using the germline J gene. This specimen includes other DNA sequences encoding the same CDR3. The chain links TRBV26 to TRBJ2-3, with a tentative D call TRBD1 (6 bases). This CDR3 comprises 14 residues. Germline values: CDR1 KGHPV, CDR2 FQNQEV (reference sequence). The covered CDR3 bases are TGCGCCAGCAGCCAGGGGCCTAGTGCAGAAACGCTGTAT. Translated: CASSQGPSAETLY. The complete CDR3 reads CASSQGPSAETLYF.

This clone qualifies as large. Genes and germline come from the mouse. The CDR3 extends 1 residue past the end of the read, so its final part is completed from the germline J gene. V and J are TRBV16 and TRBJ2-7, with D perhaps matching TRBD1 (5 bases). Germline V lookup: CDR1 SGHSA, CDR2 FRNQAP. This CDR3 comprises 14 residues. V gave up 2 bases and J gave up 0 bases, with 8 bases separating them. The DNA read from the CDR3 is TGTGCAAGCAGCTTATGGACAATCTCCTATGAACAGTAC. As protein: CASSLWTISYEQY. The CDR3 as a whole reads CASSLWTISYEQYF.

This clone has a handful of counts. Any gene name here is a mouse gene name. CDR3 residues: CASSLSENTEVFF. The sequenced CDR3 bases are TGTGCCAGCAGTCTGTCAGAAAACACAGAAGTCTTC. This chain joins TRBV26 and TRBJ1-1; no definite D call. The read stops 1 residue short of the end of the CDR3; the missing end is completed from the germline J gene. V was clipped by 0 bases and J by 1 base, with 3 bases between them. This CDR3 is 13 amino acids long. Germline CDR1 is KGHPV and CDR2 is FQNQEV (reference sequence).

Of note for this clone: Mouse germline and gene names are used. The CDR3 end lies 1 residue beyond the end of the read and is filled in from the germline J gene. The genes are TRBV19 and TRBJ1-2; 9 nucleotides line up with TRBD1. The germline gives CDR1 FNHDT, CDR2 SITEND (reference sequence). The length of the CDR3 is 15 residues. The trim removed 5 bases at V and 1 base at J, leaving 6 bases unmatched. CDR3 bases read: TGTGCCAGCAGGACCGGGACAGGGAAAAACTCCGACTACACC. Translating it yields CASRTGTGKNSDYT. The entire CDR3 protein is CASRTGTGKNSDYTF.

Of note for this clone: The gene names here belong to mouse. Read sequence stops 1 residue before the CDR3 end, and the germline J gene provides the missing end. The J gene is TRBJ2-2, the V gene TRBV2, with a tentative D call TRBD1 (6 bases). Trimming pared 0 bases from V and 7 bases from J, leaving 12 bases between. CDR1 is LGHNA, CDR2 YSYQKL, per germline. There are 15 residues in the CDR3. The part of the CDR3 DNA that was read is TGTGCCAGCAGCCAAGATTGGCAGGGGCACGGGCAGCTCTAC. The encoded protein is CASSQDWQGHGQLY. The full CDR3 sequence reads CASSQDWQGHGQLYF.

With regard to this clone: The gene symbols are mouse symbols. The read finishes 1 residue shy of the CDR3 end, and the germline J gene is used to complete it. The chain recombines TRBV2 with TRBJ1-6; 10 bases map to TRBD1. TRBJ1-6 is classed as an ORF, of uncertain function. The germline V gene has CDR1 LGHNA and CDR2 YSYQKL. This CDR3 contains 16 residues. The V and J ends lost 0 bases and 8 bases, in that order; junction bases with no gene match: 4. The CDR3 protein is CASSQEVGQGYSPLYF. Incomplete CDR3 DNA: TGTGCCAGCAGCCAAGAAGTGGGACAGGGGTATTCGCCCCTCTAC.

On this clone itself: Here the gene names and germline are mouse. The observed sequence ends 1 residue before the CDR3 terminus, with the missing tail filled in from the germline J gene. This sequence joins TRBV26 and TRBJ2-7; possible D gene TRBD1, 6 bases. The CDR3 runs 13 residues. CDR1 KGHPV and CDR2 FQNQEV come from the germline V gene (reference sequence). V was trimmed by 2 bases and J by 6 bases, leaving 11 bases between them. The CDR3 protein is CASSLVGGGEQYF. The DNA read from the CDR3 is TGTGCCAGCAGTCTGGTAGGGGGAGGTGAACAGTAC.

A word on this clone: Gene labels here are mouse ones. The CDR3 here is CASSLGTVYAEQFF. The covered CDR3 bases are TGTGCCAGCTCTCTCGGGACAGTCTATGCTGAGCAGTTC. The V call is TRBV12-2, the J call TRBJ2-1; 7 nucleotides agree with TRBD1. The observed sequence ends 1 residue before the CDR3 terminus, with the missing tail filled in from the germline J gene. The germline V gene encodes CDR1 SGHLS and CDR2 HYDKME. The CDR3 sequence is 14 residues long. V dropped 0 bases and J dropped 3; count of bases not matched to a gene: 1.

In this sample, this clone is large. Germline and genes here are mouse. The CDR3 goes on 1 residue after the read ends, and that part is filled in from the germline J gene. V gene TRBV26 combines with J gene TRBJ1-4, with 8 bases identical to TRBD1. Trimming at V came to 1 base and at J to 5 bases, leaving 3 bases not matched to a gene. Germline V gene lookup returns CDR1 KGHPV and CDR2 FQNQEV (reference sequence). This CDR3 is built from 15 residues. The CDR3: CASSLWQGANERLFF. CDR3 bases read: TGTGCCAGCAGTCTGTGGCAGGGGGCGAACGAAAGATTATTT.

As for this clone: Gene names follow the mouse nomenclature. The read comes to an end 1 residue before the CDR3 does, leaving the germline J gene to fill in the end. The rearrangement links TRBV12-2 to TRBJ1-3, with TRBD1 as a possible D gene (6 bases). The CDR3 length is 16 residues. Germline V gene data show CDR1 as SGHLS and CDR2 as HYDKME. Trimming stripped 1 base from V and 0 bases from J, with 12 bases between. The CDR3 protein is CASSLTGRGSGNTLYF. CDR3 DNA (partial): TGTGCCAGCTCTCTAACAGGGAGGGGTTCTGGAAATACGCTCTAT.

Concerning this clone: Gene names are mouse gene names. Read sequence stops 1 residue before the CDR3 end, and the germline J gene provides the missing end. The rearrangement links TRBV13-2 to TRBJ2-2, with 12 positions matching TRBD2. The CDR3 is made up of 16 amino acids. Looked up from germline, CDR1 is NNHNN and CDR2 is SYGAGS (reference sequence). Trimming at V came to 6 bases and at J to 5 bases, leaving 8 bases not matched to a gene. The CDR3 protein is CASDPGLGGTTGQLYF. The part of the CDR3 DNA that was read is TGTGCCAGCGACCCAGGACTGGGGGGGACGACCGGGCAGCTCTAC.

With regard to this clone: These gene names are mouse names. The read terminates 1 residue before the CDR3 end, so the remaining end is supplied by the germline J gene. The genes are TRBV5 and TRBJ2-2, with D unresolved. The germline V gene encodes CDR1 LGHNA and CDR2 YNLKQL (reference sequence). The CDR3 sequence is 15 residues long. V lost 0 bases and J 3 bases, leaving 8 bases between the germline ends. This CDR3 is CASSQEGWDTGQLYF. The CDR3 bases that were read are TGTGCCAGCAGCCAAGAGGGGTGGGACACCGGGCAGCTCTAC.

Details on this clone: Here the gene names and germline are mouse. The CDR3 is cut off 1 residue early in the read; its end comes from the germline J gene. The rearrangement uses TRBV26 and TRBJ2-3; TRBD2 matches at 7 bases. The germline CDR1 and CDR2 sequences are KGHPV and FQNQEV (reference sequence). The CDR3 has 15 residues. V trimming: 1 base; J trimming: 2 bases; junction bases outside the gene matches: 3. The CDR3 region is CASSLFWGFAETLYF. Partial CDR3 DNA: TGTGCCAGCAGTCTGTTCTGGGGGTTTGCAGAAACGCTGTAT.

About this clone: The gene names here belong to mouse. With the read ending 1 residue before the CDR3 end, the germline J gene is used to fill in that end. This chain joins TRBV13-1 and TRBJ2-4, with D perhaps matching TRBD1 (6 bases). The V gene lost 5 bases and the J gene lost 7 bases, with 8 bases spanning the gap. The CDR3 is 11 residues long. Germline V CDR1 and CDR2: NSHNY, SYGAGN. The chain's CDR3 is CASSAGDTLYF. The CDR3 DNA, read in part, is TGTGCCAGCAGCGCAGGGGACACCTTGTAC.

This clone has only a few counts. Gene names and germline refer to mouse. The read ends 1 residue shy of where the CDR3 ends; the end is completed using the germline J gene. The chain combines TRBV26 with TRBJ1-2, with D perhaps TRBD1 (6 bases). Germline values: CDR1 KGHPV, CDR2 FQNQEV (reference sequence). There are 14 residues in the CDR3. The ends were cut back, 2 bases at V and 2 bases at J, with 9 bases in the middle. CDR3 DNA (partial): TGTGCCAGCAGTCTGGGGGGGGCGAACTCCGACTACACC. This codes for CASSLGGANSDYT. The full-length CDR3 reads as CASSLGGANSDYTF.

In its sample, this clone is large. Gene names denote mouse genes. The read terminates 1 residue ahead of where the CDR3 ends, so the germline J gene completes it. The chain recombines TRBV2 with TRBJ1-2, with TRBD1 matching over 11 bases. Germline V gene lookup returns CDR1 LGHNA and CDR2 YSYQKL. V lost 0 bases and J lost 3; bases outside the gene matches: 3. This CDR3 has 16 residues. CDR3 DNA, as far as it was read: TGTGCCAGCAGCCAAGATGTGGGACAGGGGGACTCCGACTACACC. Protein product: CASSQDVGQGDSDYT. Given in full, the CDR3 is CASSQDVGQGDSDYTF.

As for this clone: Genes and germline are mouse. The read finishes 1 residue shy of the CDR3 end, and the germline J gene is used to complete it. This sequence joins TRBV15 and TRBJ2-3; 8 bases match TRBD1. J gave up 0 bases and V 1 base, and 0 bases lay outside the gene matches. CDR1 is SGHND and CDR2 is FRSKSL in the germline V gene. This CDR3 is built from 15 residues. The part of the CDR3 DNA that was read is TGTGCCAGCAGTTTAGGGACAGGGAGTGCAGAAACGCTGTAT. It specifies CASSLGTGSAETLY. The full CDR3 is CASSLGTGSAETLYF.

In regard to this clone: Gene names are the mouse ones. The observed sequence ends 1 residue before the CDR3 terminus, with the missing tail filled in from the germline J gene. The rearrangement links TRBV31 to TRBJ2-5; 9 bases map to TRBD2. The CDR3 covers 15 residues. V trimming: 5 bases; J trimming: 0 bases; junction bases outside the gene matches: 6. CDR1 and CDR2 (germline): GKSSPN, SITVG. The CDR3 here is CAWGGLGSNQDTQYF. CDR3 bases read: TGTGCCTGGGGAGGACTGGGGAGTAACCAAGACACCCAGTAC.

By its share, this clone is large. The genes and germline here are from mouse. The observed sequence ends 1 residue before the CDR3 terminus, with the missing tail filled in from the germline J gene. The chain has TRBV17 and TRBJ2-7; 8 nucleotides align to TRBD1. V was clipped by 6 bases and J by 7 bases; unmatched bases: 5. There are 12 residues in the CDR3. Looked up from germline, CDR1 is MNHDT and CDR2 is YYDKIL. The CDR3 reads CASSPGGGEQYF. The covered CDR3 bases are TGTGCTAGCAGCCCAGGGGGCGGGGAACAGTAC. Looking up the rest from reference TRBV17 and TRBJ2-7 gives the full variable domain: DTTVKQNPRYKLARVGKPVNLICSQTMNHDTMYWYQKKPNQAPKLLLFYYDKILNREADTFEKFQSSRPNNSFCSLYIGSAGLEYSAMYLCASSPGGGEQYFGPGTRLTVL.